The T cell receptor beta chain described here comes from a study of human T cells and chemical hapten exposure. MiXCR was run by TCRdb on the RACE reads, yielding one entry per CDR3 protein. The sample consists of over 100,000 distinct CDR3 sequences, more than 7% of them appearing once. Indicated time point: patch test 2, 6 weeks after DPC sensitization. Stated treatment: therapeutic diphenylcyclopropenone sensitization with weekly scalp DPC. This CDR3 spans 12 amino acids. V lost 3 bases and J 3 bases, leaving 5 bases between the germline ends. From germline, CDR1 is ENHRY and CDR2 SYGVKD. This receptor was identified in a woman aged 40 to 55 with alopecia areata. Some clones in this sample may be carry-over from other donors' samples. The input for sequencing was whole blood, taken in connection with sensitization to the hapten diphenylcyclopropenone (DPC). V gene TRBV10-3 combines with J gene TRBJ2-5; no clear D gene. This CDR3 is CAISDHKETQYF. CDR3 bases: TGTGCCATCAGTGACCATAAAGAGACCCAGTACTTC.